The clone carrying this T cell receptor beta chain was seen at least ten times. The data were taken from a study of T cells after posttransplantation cyclophosphamide. CDR3 length: 15 amino acids. Trimming shortened V by 1 base and J by 8 bases, and 12 bases separated the two germline ends. Germline V gives CDR1 KGHSH, CDR2 LQKENI. A marrow graft followed busulfan-fludarabine conditioning, with cyclophosphamide on days +3 and +4. The data were produced by immunoSEQ multiplex PCR, yet TCRdb's version contains in-frame clones alone and is incomplete. The sample was found to contain roughly 15,000 clones, and every one recurs.

The chain is built from TRBV18 and TRBJ1-6; no reliable D call. This TCR derives from a female patient aged 35 to 55 who received an allogeneic stem cell transplant from a related donor, was CMV-positive, and had no GVHD. T cells may partly derive from the graft donor. The sequences come from PBMCs, collected 1162 days after allogeneic stem cell transplant with posttransplant cyclophosphamide. The DNA of the CDR3 is TGTGCCAGCTCACCACGGGTAGGAGAACATTCACCCCTCCACTTT. Protein product: CASSPRVGEHSPLHF.